The 22 T cell receptor beta chains below all came from one sample that was sequenced in a study of technical replicates of blood from a handful of donors. Assay used: immunoSEQ multiplex PCR; TCRdb lists only in-frame clones, some missing. The sample holds just over 75,000 clones, roughly 93% seen once. Sequencing was carried out using T cells isolated from PBMCs. The receptors stem from a human donor in good health.

The V call is TRBV7-8, the J call TRBJ1-3; TRBD1 might be the D (5 bases). V lost 1 base, J lost 0 bases, and 13 bases lay in between. This CDR3 is 17 amino acids long. The V gene's germline CDR1 is SGHVS and CDR2 FQNEAQ. The CDR3 here is CASSLEWGEDSGNTIYF. CDR3 DNA: TGTGCCAGCAGCTTAGAGTGGGGCGAGGACTCTGGAAACACCATATATTTT.

This chain connects TRBV6-5 to TRBJ1-1; tentative D call: TRBD1 (5 bases). With 4 bases removed from V and 5 bases from J, the gap between germline ends came to 11 bases. This CDR3 has 13 amino acids. The germline gives CDR1 MNHEY, CDR2 SVGAGI. DNA of the CDR3: TGTGCCAGCAGTTCCCAGGGTTGGACTGAAGCTTTCTTT. This sequence encodes CASSSQGWTEAFF.

This chain uses TRBV7-8 with TRBJ2-3; TRBD2 aligns across 15 bases. Trimming at V came to 5 bases and at J to 4 bases, leaving 10 bases not matched to a gene. Germline loops: CDR1 SGHVS, CDR2 FQNEAQ. The CDR3 consists of 18 residues. The CDR3 loop reads CASSARTSGRAIPDTQYF. The CDR3, as DNA: TGTGCCAGCAGCGCTAGGACTAGCGGGAGGGCCATCCCAGATACGCAGTATTTT. The full variable domain, in which reference TRBV7-8 and TRBJ2-3 provide the parts outside the CDR3, is GAGVSQSPRYKVAKRGQDVALRCDPISGHVSLFWYQQALGQGPEFLTYFQNEAQLDKSGLPSDRFFAERPEGSVSTLKIQRTQQEDSAVYLCASSARTSGRAIPDTQYFGPGTRLTVL.

The genes are TRBV20-1 and TRBJ1-2; no clear D gene. CDR3 length: 10 residues. Trimming took off 6 bases at V and 1 base at J, with 3 bases between the two ends. In germline, CDR1 is DFQATT, CDR2 SNEGSKA (reference sequence). The CDR3 is CSANNYGYTF. The CDR3 DNA sequence: TGCAGTGCCAATAACTATGGCTACACCTTC.

The V gene is TRBV11-3, the J gene TRBJ2-3; D ambiguous. V lost 1 base and J lost 2, with 4 bases in between. The CDR3 spans 13 residues. Germline V CDR1 and CDR2: SGHNT, YENEEA. The CDR3 loop reads CASSLAFTDTQYF. The CDR3 nucleotides are TGTGCCAGCAGCTTAGCCTTCACAGATACGCAGTATTTT.

The chain carries TRBV27 and TRBJ2-7; TRBD1 matches at 7 bases. The junction had 3 bases not matched to a gene; V was cut back by 4 bases and J by 3 bases. Germline CDR1 and CDR2: MNHEY and SMNVEV (reference sequence). The CDR3 covers 13 residues. CDR3: CASSSGQFYEQYF. CDR3 DNA: TGTGCCAGCAGTTCGGGACAGTTCTACGAGCAGTACTTC.

The chain couples TRBV18 to TRBJ1-4; 8 bases fit TRBD1. Losses at the gene ends were 5 bases for V and 5 bases for J; bases not matched to a gene: 7. Germline V gene lookup returns CDR1 KGHSH and CDR2 LQKENI. The CDR3 covers 15 residues. CDR3: CASSADRGNNEKLFF. Here the CDR3 DNA reads TGTGCCAGCTCAGCCGACAGGGGTAACAATGAAAAACTGTTTTTT.

The chain links TRBV5-1 to TRBJ2-5, with D possibly being TRBD2 (5 bases). Deletions cut 1 base from V and 1 base from J, with 8 bases between. This CDR3 has 14 amino acids. Looked up from germline, CDR1 is SGHRS and CDR2 is YFSETQ. Here the CDR3 DNA reads TGCGCCAGCAGCTTGCCAGGACTCCAAGAGACCCAGTACTTC. This codes for CASSLPGLQETQYF.

The V call is TRBV18, the J call TRBJ2-7, with 8 bases aligning to TRBD1. The CDR3 totals 14 residues. CDR1 and CDR2 (germline): KGHSH, LQKENI. Losses at the gene ends were 6 bases for V and 2 bases for J; bases not matched to a gene: 6. In DNA, the CDR3 is TGTGCCAGCTCCCCATCGGGACAGGCCTACGAGCAGTACTTC. Residues: CASSPSGQAYEQYF.

The chain employs TRBV5-1 and TRBJ2-7, with 10 nucleotides matching TRBD1. The CDR3 consists of 14 residues. CDR1 is SGHRS, CDR2 YFSETQ, per germline. V dropped 4 bases and J dropped 5; count of bases not matched to a gene: 6. The CDR3: CASSLGQGVHEQYF. DNA of the CDR3: TGCGCCAGCAGCCTCGGACAGGGGGTCCACGAGCAGTACTTC.

The rearrangement links TRBV7-9 to TRBJ1-1; D remains ambiguous. The CDR3 is made up of 13 amino acids. Germline CDR1 is SEHNR and CDR2 is FQNEAQ (reference sequence). CDR3 residues: CVTAVSTNTEAFF. CDR3 nucleotides: TGTGTCACCGCGGTCTCCACGAACACTGAAGCTTTCTTT.

J is TRBJ2-2 and V is TRBV7-3, with 11 positions matching TRBD2. This CDR3 contains 15 residues. Germline V gives CDR1 SGHTA, CDR2 FQGTGA. The V and J ends lost 3 bases and 4 bases, in that order; junction bases with no gene match: 1. The CDR3 region is CASSLGLAVTGELFF. CDR3 nucleotide sequence: TGTGCCAGCAGCTTGGGACTAGCGGTCACCGGGGAGCTGTTTTTT. The full variable domain, its missing parts supplied by reference TRBV7-3 and TRBJ2-2, is GAGVSQTPSNKVTEKGKYVELRCDPISGHTALYWYRQSLGQGPEFLIYFQGTGAADDSGLPNDRFFAVRPEGSVSTLKIQRTERGDSAVYLCASSLGLAVTGELFFGEGSRLTVL.

The chain combines TRBV27 with TRBJ1-5, with D tentatively TRBD1 (6 bases). Germline V lookup: CDR1 MNHEY, CDR2 SMNVEV (reference sequence). This CDR3 comprises 13 residues. With 2 bases removed from V and 9 bases from J, the gap between germline ends came to 11 bases. In nucleotides, the CDR3 is TGTGCCAGCAGTTTAACACAGGGTGGGCCCCAGCATTTT. Amino acids: CASSLTQGGPQHF.

The chain is built from TRBV6-5 and TRBJ2-5; 10 bases map to TRBD1. The CDR3 runs to 16 residues. Looked up from germline, CDR1 is MNHEY and CDR2 is SVGAGI. V was pared by 1 base and J by 3 bases, with 5 bases of the junction left unmatched. The CDR3 nucleotides are TGTGCCAGCAGTTACTTAACCGGGACAGGGGAAGAGACCCAGTACTTC. It codes for CASSYLTGTGEETQYF.

The chain carries TRBV7-8 and TRBJ2-7; 7 bases are a match to TRBD1. With 1 base clipped from V and 7 bases from J, the junction kept 4 bases outside the gene matches. The CDR3 runs 13 residues. Germline V gene sequence: CDR1 SGHVS, CDR2 FQNEAQ. Here the CDR3 DNA reads TGTGCCAGCAGCTTAGGGGTACAGGGGGAGCAGTACTTC. Amino acid sequence: CASSLGVQGEQYF.

CDR3 residues: CASSLNPQGAPEQYF. The CDR3 coding sequence is TGTGCCAGCAGCTTAAATCCACAGGGGGCGCCCGAGCAGTACTTC. The chain joins TRBV7-3 to TRBJ2-7, with 9 bases identical to TRBD1. After removal of 1 base from V and 6 bases from J, the junction contained 7 bases not matched to a gene. The CDR3 extends over 15 amino acids. Germline CDR1 and CDR2: SGHTA and FQGTGA.

In its sample, this clone was seen a few times. This sequence joins TRBV5-1 and TRBJ2-7, with 7 bases fitting TRBD1. V lost 4 bases and J lost 3; bases outside the gene matches: 7. This CDR3 is built from 14 residues. CDR1 and CDR2 (germline): SGHRS, YFSETQ. CDR3 protein: CASSVTGRDYEQYF. Written as DNA, the CDR3 is TGCGCCAGCAGCGTGACAGGGAGAGACTACGAGCAGTACTTC.

In DNA, the CDR3 is TGCGCCAGCAGCCGGAACACTGAAGCTTTCTTT. This encodes CASSRNTEAFF. This sequence joins TRBV5-1 and TRBJ1-1; D unclear. Trimming removed 4 bases from V and 1 base from J, with 2 bases in between. The CDR3 extends over 11 amino acids. Germline V gene data show CDR1 as SGHRS and CDR2 as YFSETQ.

V gene TRBV19 combines with J gene TRBJ2-7; 7 bases are shared with TRBD1. The germline V gene encodes CDR1 LNHDA and CDR2 SQIVND (reference sequence). The CDR3 length is 14 residues. J was trimmed by 2 bases and V by 7 bases; bases with no gene match: 8. CDR3: CASTKDRATYEQYF. The CDR3 bases are TGTGCCAGTACTAAAGACAGGGCGACCTACGAGCAGTACTTC.

This clone was picked up one time. CDR3 nucleotide sequence: TGCGCCAGCAGCCAAGATGGGGAGTTCACAGATACGCAGTATTTT. Its translation is CASSQDGEFTDTQYF. The chain has TRBV4-3 and TRBJ2-3; a weak D match, TRBD2 (5 bases). The germline CDR1 and CDR2 sequences are LGHNA and YSLEER. This CDR3 is 15 amino acids long. With 0 bases removed from V and 2 bases from J, the gap between germline ends came to 9 bases.

This clone occurred a few times. This chain connects TRBV7-9 to TRBJ2-7, with 8 nucleotides matching TRBD2. CDR3 length: 14 residues. The ends lost 5 bases at V and 3 bases at J; junction bases unmatched: 6. Germline CDR1 reads SEHNR; CDR2 reads FQNEAQ (reference sequence). The CDR3 nucleotides are TGTGCCAGCAGCCCAAGGACTAGCAACTACGAGCAGTACTTC. This gives the protein CASSPRTSNYEQYF.

The chain joins TRBV7-8 to TRBJ2-7, with D perhaps TRBD2 (6 bases). The V end lost 5 bases, the J end lost 2 bases, and 16 bases lay between the germline ends. The CDR3 is 15 amino acids. CDR1 is SGHVS and CDR2 is FQNEAQ in the germline V gene. The CDR3 sequence: CASSLPGLVAYEQYF. The CDR3 coding sequence is TGTGCCAGCAGCCTTCCGGGACTTGTCGCCTACGAGCAGTACTTC.